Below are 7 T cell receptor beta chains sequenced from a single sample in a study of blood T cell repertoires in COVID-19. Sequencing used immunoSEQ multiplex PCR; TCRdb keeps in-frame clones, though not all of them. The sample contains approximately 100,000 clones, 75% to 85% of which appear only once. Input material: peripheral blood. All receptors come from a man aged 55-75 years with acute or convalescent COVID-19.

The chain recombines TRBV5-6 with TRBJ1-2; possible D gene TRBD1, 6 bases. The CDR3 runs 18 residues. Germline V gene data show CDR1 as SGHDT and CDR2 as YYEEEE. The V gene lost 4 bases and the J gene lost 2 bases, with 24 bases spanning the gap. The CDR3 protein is CASSPPRGHRNRNYGYTF. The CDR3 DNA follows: TGTGCCAGCAGCCCCCCACGGGGACACCGCAATCGGAACTATGGCTACACCTTC.

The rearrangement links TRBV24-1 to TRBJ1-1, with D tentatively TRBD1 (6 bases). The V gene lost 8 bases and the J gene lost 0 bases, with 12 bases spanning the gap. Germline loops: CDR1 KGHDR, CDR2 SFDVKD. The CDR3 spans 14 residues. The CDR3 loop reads CATKDSKMNTEAFF. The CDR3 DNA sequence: TGTGCCACCAAGGACAGCAAAATGAACACTGAAGCTTTCTTT.

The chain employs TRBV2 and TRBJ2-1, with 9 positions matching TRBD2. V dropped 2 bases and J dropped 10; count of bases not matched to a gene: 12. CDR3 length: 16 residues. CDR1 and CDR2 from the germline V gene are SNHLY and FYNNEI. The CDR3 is CASSEMSSGGLSEQFF. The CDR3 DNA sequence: TGTGCCAGCAGTGAAATGTCCAGCGGGGGGCTCTCGGAGCAGTTCTTC.

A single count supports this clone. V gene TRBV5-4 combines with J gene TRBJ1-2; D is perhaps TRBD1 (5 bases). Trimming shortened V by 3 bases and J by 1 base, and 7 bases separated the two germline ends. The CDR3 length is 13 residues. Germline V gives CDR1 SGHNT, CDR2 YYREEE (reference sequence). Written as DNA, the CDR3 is TGTGCCAGCAGCTACGACAGTAACTATGGCTACACCTTC. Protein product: CASSYDSNYGYTF.

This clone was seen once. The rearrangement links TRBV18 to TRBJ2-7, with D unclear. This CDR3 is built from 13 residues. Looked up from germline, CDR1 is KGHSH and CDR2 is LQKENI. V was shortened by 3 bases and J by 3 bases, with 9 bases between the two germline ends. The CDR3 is CASSPRNYYEQYF. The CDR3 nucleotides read TGTGCCAGCTCACCGCGGAACTACTACGAGCAGTACTTC.

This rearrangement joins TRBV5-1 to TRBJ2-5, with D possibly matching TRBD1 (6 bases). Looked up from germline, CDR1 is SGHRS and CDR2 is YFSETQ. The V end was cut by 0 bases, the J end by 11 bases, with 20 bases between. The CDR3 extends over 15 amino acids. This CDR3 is CASSLEGGPRGLQYF. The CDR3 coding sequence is TGCGCCAGCAGCTTGGAAGGGGGACCCCGGGGTCTTCAGTACTTC.

The CDR3 coding sequence is TGTGCCAGCTCACCCGGGGGGCGGAACTACGAGCAGTACTTC. Translation gives CASSPGGRNYEQYF. The rearrangement joins TRBV18 to TRBJ2-7; a weak D match, TRBD2 (7 bases). V lost 3 bases, J lost 3 bases, and 12 bases lay in between. CDR3 length equals 14 residues. Per germline, CDR1 KGHSH and CDR2 LQKENI.